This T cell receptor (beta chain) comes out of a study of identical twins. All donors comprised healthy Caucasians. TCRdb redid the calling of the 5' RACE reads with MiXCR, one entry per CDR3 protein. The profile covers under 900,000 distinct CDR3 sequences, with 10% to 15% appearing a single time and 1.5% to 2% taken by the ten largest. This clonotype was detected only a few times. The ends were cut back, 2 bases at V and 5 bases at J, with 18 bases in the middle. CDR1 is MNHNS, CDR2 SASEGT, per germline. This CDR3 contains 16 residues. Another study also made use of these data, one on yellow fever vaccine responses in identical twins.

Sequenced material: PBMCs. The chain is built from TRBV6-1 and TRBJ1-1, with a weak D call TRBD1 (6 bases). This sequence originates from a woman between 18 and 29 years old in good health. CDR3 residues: CASSEMARGARTEAFF. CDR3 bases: TGTGCCAGCAGTGAAATGGCGCGGGGGGCGCGGACTGAAGCTTTCTTT.